The rows below give T cell receptor beta chains drawn from one sample of a study of blood T cell repertoires in COVID-19. Here immunoSEQ multiplex PCR was the method, and the copy in TCRdb shows in-frame clones only, minus some. The sample yields approximately 150,000 clones, roughly nine tenths seen once. The sequenced material came from peripheral blood. The receptors were gathered from a man aged 60 to 69 with active or convalescent COVID-19. CDR3s include the opening cysteine and the closing phenylalanine or tryptophan. Each record gives: V gene, J gene, D gene, CDR3 length, clone size, CDR3 protein, CDR3 DNA. The D gene is left open where the match is weak. The size field is filled for only some rows; it gives once, few, many or a size class.

TRBV28	TRBJ2-7	TRBD2	16	-	CASSRFSGRAAYEQYF	TGTGCCAGCAGTAGATTTAGCGGGAGGGCGGCCTACGAGCAGTACTTC
TRBV5-8	TRBJ2-1	TRBD2	19	once	CASSLVRTSGRSSYNEQFF	TGTGCCAGCAGCTTGGTTCGGACTAGCGGGAGGTCCTCCTACAATGAGCAGTTCTTC
TRBV10-2	TRBJ1-5	-	15	-	CASSVTGQGNQPQHF	TGCGCCAGCAGTGTTACAGGGCAGGGCAATCAGCCCCAGCATTTT
TRBV19	TRBJ1-4	-	14	-	CASTGTITNEKLFF	TGTGCCAGTACCGGGACAATAACTAATGAAAAACTGTTTTTT
TRBV2	TRBJ2-7	TRBD1	12	-	CASSKTGVEQYF	TGTGCCAGCAGTAAGACAGGGGTTGAGCAGTACTTC
TRBV25-1	TRBJ1-4	-	13	once	CASSPGYNEKLFF	TGTGCCAGCAGCCCCGGTTATAATGAAAAACTGTTTTTT
TRBV19	TRBJ2-7	TRBD2	16	-	CASSFPGLGSGYEQYF	TGTGCCAGTAGTTTTCCTGGACTAGGATCAGGCTACGAGCAGTACTTC
TRBV16	TRBJ1-6	-	14	few	CASSQQRDNSPLHF	TGTGCCAGCAGCCAGCAGCGAGATAATTCACCCCTCCACTTT
TRBV18	TRBJ1-4	-	15	-	CASSPRALGGEKLFF	TGTGCCAGCTCACCACGGGCCCTGGGGGGTGAAAAACTGTTTTTT
TRBV2	TRBJ1-3	-	15	-	CASSEARTWKNTIYF	TGTGCCAGCAGTGAAGCGAGGACATGGAAAAACACCATATATTTT
TRBV5-1	TRBJ1-3	TRBD1	15	-	CASSSGTGSGNTIYF	TGCGCCAGCAGCTCCGGGACAGGGAGTGGAAACACCATATATTTT
TRBV24-1	TRBJ1-1	TRBD1	13	-	CATRRDRDTEAFF	TGTGCCACCAGAAGGGACAGGGACACTGAAGCTTTCTTT
TRBV5-6	TRBJ1-2	-	13	-	CASSDRSNYGYTF	TGTGCCAGCAGTGACAGGTCTAACTATGGCTACACCTTC
TRBV6-5	TRBJ2-3	TRBD1	15	-	CASSYSDRVSNTQYF	TGTGCCAGCAGTTACTCGGACAGGGTCTCAAATACGCAGTATTTT
TRBV11-1	TRBJ1-2	-	13	-	CASSLEQARDYTF	TGTGCCAGCAGCTTAGAACAGGCCAGGGACTACACCTTC
TRBV15	TRBJ2-1	-	14	-	CATSREPGANEQFF	TGTGCCACCAGCAGAGAGCCAGGGGCCAATGAGCAGTTCTTC
TRBV5-1	TRBJ1-1	-	15	-	CASSPTLVTNTEAFF	TGCGCCAGCAGCCCTACCCTTGTAACCAACACTGAAGCTTTCTTT
TRBV9	TRBJ2-7	TRBD1	16	-	CASSLGGQGHVYEQYF	TGTGCCAGCAGCTTAGGAGGACAGGGGCATGTCTACGAGCAGTACTTC